Listed below are T cell receptor beta chains from one sample, sequenced in a study of T cells in Graves' hyperthyroidism and ophthalmopathy. MiXCR was run by TCRdb on the multiplex PCR reads, yielding one entry per CDR3 protein. The table shows approximately 590,000 distinct CDR3 sequences, with around a sixth occurring only once. The sample taken for sequencing was blood. These receptors were collected from a woman in her twenties or thirties with Graves' hyperthyroidism. The CDR3 runs from the conserved cysteine through the conserved F or W. A D gene is named only where the DNA matches it firmly. Expanded clones get a size class; other rows say once, few or many, or leave the size out.

clone_size: many
j_call: TRBJ2-3
cdr3_length: 18
v_call: TRBV12-3/TRBV12-4
d_call: TRBD2
cdr3_aa: CASSLSTGLAGAADTQYF
cdr3_nt: TGTGCCAGCAGCCTTTCGACCGGACTAGCGGGAGCGGCAGATACGCAGTATTTT

clone_size: few
j_call: TRBJ2-7
cdr3_length: 17
v_call: TRBV5-8
d_call: NA
cdr3_aa: CASSLAVRGARSYEQYF
cdr3_nt: TGTGCCAGCAGCTTGGCGGTTCGGGGGGCTAGGTCCTACGAGCAGTACTTC

clone_size: NA
j_call: TRBJ2-7
cdr3_length: 14
v_call: TRBV20-1
d_call: TRBD2
cdr3_aa: CSANFGTSNYEQYF
cdr3_nt: TGCAGTGCCAATTTCGGGACTAGTAACTACGAGCAGTACTTC

clone_size: NA
j_call: TRBJ2-3
cdr3_length: 18
v_call: TRBV12-3/TRBV12-4
d_call: NA
cdr3_aa: CASRNEVGAGVGTDTQYF
cdr3_nt: TGTGCCAGCAGGAATGAAGTGGGGGCGGGAGTAGGCACAGATACGCAGTATTTT

clone_size: NA
j_call: TRBJ2-1
cdr3_length: 14
v_call: TRBV28
d_call: TRBD2
cdr3_aa: CASSFPSGSREQFF
cdr3_nt: TGTGCCAGCAGTTTCCCTAGCGGGAGTCGTGAGCAGTTCTTC

clone_size: NA
j_call: TRBJ2-7
cdr3_length: 15
v_call: TRBV28
d_call: TRBD1
cdr3_aa: CASSIGTGVRWEQYF
cdr3_nt: TGTGCCAGCAGTATCGGGACAGGGGTTCGTTGGGAGCAGTACTTC

clone_size: NA
j_call: TRBJ1-1
cdr3_length: 11
v_call: TRBV12-5
d_call: NA
cdr3_aa: CASGLDVEAFF
cdr3_nt: TGTGCTAGTGGTTTGGACGTGGAAGCTTTCTTT

clone_size: many
j_call: TRBJ2-3
cdr3_length: 15
v_call: TRBV2
d_call: NA
cdr3_aa: CASSETVYLGDTQYF
cdr3_nt: TGTGCCAGCAGTGAAACGGTATATCTAGGCGATACGCAGTATTTT

clone_size: NA
j_call: TRBJ1-1
cdr3_length: 16
v_call: TRBV7-3
d_call: TRBD1
cdr3_aa: CASSPETGSVNTEAFF
cdr3_nt: TGTGCCAGCAGCCCGGAGACAGGGTCGGTGAACACTGAAGCTTTCTTT

clone_size: NA
j_call: TRBJ2-1
cdr3_length: 15
v_call: TRBV4-1
d_call: NA
cdr3_aa: CASSQVIPEGHEQFF
cdr3_nt: TGCGCCAGCAGCCAAGTAATACCAGAGGGCCATGAGCAGTTCTTC

clone_size: many
j_call: TRBJ1-1
cdr3_length: 14
v_call: TRBV27
d_call: NA
cdr3_aa: CASSLRLGYTEAFF
cdr3_nt: TGTGCCAGCAGTCTTCGGCTCGGGTACACTGAAGCTTTCTTT

clone_size: NA
j_call: TRBJ2-5
cdr3_length: 12
v_call: TRBV28
d_call: NA
cdr3_aa: CATTGNGETQYF
cdr3_nt: TGTGCCACCACAGGGAACGGAGAGACCCAGTACTTC

clone_size: many
j_call: TRBJ2-4
cdr3_length: 14
v_call: TRBV12-3/TRBV12-4
d_call: TRBD2
cdr3_aa: CASSLGVGGDIQYF
cdr3_nt: TGTGCCAGCAGCCTGGGGGTGGGGGGGGACATTCAGTACTTC

clone_size: NA
j_call: TRBJ2-7
cdr3_length: 14
v_call: TRBV4-2
d_call: NA
cdr3_aa: CASSQVDASYEQYF
cdr3_nt: TGTGCCAGCAGCCAAGTGGACGCTTCCTACGAGCAGTACTTC

clone_size: NA
j_call: TRBJ2-2
cdr3_length: 13
v_call: TRBV7-9
d_call: NA
cdr3_aa: CTSSLADPRELFF
cdr3_nt: TGTACCAGCAGCTTAGCGGATCCCCGGGAGCTGTTTTTT

clone_size: NA
j_call: TRBJ2-2
cdr3_length: 17
v_call: TRBV12-5
d_call: NA
cdr3_aa: CASGLATGPTNTGELFF
cdr3_nt: TGTGCTAGTGGTTTGGCGACAGGCCCGACGAACACCGGGGAGCTGTTTTTT

clone_size: NA
j_call: TRBJ2-2
cdr3_length: 13
v_call: TRBV7-7
d_call: NA
cdr3_aa: CASSLYRAGELFF
cdr3_nt: TGTGCTAGCAGCTTATACAGGGCCGGGGAGCTGTTTTTT

clone_size: NA
j_call: TRBJ1-5
cdr3_length: 14
v_call: TRBV27
d_call: NA
cdr3_aa: CASSPRGSGQPQHF
cdr3_nt: TGTGCCAGCAGTCCTAGGGGGTCAGGGCAGCCCCAGCATTTT

clone_size: few
j_call: TRBJ2-7
cdr3_length: 14
v_call: TRBV7-9
d_call: TRBD1
cdr3_aa: CASSLGQGTREQYF
cdr3_nt: TGTGCCAGCAGCTTGGGACAGGGCACTAGGGAGCAGTACTTC

clone_size: few
j_call: TRBJ1-3
cdr3_length: 15
v_call: TRBV4-2
d_call: NA
cdr3_aa: CASSQAANSGNTIYF
cdr3_nt: TGTGCCAGCAGCCAAGCGGCTAACTCTGGAAACACCATATATTTT

clone_size: NA
j_call: TRBJ2-1
cdr3_length: 15
v_call: TRBV27
d_call: TRBD2
cdr3_aa: CASSPGTSGKNEQFF
cdr3_nt: TGTGCCAGCAGCCCCGGGACTAGCGGGAAGAATGAGCAGTTCTTC

clone_size: NA
j_call: TRBJ1-5
cdr3_length: 14
v_call: TRBV20-1
d_call: NA
cdr3_aa: CSASRGASNQPQHF
cdr3_nt: TGCAGTGCTAGTCGGGGGGCCAGCAATCAGCCCCAGCATTTT

clone_size: many
j_call: TRBJ2-7
cdr3_length: 15
v_call: TRBV15
d_call: TRBD1
cdr3_aa: CATSRGQGSSYEQYF
cdr3_nt: TGTGCCACCAGCAGGGGACAGGGGTCAAGTTACGAGCAGTACTTC

clone_size: many
j_call: TRBJ1-5
cdr3_length: 14
v_call: TRBV7-2
d_call: NA
cdr3_aa: CASSPGLNTQPQHF
cdr3_nt: TGTGCCAGCAGCCCGGGACTGAATACTCAGCCCCAGCATTTT